The rows below give T cell receptor beta chains drawn from one sample of a study of blood T cell repertoires in COVID-19. The method was immunoSEQ multiplex PCR; TCRdb's version includes in-frame clones alone and lacks a portion of them. Of about 170,000 clones in the sample, around 80% were seen once. Material: peripheral blood. The source of these receptors is a woman aged 65 to 85 with COVID-19, enrolled during active disease. CDR3s include the opening cysteine and the closing phenylalanine or tryptophan. Each record gives: D gene, J gene, V gene, clone size, CDR3 protein, CDR3 DNA. A D gene is named only where the DNA matches it firmly. Size is stated for part of the rows, as once, few or many counts, or as a class when the clone is expanded.

D gene: TRBD1; J gene: TRBJ1-2; V gene: TRBV11-2; clone size: once; CDR3 protein: CASSRPGTGPYGYTF; CDR3 DNA: TGTGCCAGCAGCCGTCCCGGGACAGGACCCTATGGCTACACCTTC
D gene: -; J gene: TRBJ2-7; V gene: TRBV6-6; clone size: -; CDR3 protein: CASRPYPKAYEQYF; CDR3 DNA: TGTGCCAGCAGGCCATACCCTAAAGCCTACGAGCAGTACTTC
D gene: -; J gene: TRBJ2-7; V gene: TRBV6-5; clone size: -; CDR3 protein: CASSYHHKTPYEQYF; CDR3 DNA: TGTGCCAGCAGTTACCACCACAAGACTCCGTACGAGCAGTACTTC
D gene: TRBD1; J gene: TRBJ1-5; V gene: TRBV3-1/TRBV3-2; clone size: -; CDR3 protein: CASSNTGTGDQPQHF; CDR3 DNA: TGTGCCAGCAGCAATACTGGGACAGGCGATCAGCCCCAGCATTTT
D gene: -; J gene: TRBJ2-5; V gene: TRBV24-1; clone size: once; CDR3 protein: CATSDFSSGVLGETQYF; CDR3 DNA: TGTGCCACCAGTGATTTCTCCTCGGGGGTTTTGGGGGAGACCCAGTACTTC
D gene: -; J gene: TRBJ2-2; V gene: TRBV5-6; clone size: -; CDR3 protein: CASSLVAEGADTGELFF; CDR3 DNA: TGTGCCAGCAGCTTGGTGGCGGAGGGGGCTGACACCGGGGAGCTGTTTTTT
D gene: -; J gene: TRBJ2-3; V gene: TRBV28; clone size: -; CDR3 protein: CASSLGRGRAGTQYF; CDR3 DNA: TGTGCCAGCAGTTTGGGAAGGGGGAGGGCCGGTACGCAGTATTTT
D gene: TRBD1; J gene: TRBJ2-6; V gene: TRBV14; clone size: once; CDR3 protein: CASSQNHRGWSGANVLTF; CDR3 DNA: TGTGCCAGCAGCCAAAACCACAGGGGTTGGTCTGGGGCCAACGTCCTGACTTTC
D gene: TRBD1; J gene: TRBJ1-2; V gene: TRBV30; clone size: -; CDR3 protein: CAWSLLGGGSGGYTF; CDR3 DNA: TGTGCCTGGAGTCTCCTCGGAGGGGGCTCAGGTGGCTACACCTTC
D gene: -; J gene: TRBJ1-4; V gene: TRBV7-8; clone size: once; CDR3 protein: CASSIMGAEGEKLFF; CDR3 DNA: TGTGCCAGCAGCATAATGGGGGCAGAGGGGGAAAAACTGTTTTTT
D gene: -; J gene: TRBJ2-4; V gene: TRBV14; clone size: -; CDR3 protein: CASSQPTKNIQYF; CDR3 DNA: TGTGCCAGCAGCCAACCGACAAAAAACATTCAGTACTTC
D gene: TRBD1; J gene: TRBJ2-7; V gene: TRBV6-5; clone size: -; CDR3 protein: CASSTGTGIDEQYF; CDR3 DNA: TGTGCCAGCAGTACCGGGACAGGTATTGACGAGCAGTACTTC
D gene: -; J gene: TRBJ2-3; V gene: TRBV5-6; clone size: -; CDR3 protein: CASSVALGGTQYF; CDR3 DNA: TGTGCCAGCAGCGTCGCCTTAGGAGGTACGCAGTATTTT